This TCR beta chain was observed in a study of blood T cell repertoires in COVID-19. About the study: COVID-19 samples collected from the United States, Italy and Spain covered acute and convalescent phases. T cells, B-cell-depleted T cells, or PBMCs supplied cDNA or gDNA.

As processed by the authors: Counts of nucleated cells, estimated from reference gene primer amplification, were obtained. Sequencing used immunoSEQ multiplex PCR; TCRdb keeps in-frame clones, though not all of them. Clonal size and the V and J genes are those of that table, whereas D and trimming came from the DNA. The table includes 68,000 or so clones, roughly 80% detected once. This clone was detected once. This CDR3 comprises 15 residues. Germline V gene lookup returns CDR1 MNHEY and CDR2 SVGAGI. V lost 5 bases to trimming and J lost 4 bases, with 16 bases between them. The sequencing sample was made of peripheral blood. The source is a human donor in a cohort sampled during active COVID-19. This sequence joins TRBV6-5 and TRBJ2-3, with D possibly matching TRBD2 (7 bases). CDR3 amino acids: CASSPGRGASDTQYF. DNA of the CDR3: TGTGCCAGCAGTCCCGGCCGGGGGGCTTCAGATACGCAGTATTTT.